The clone carrying this T cell receptor (beta chain) was observed a few times. The table came from immunoSEQ multiplex PCR; TCRdb's copy has only in-frame clones and leaves some out. The sample contains around 290,000 clones, more than 75% of which appear only once. Clinical history reported by participants formed the basis on which cohorts were assigned. This CDR3 has 14 amino acids. V was shortened by 7 bases and J by 5 bases, with 17 bases between the two germline ends. CDR1 is ENHRY and CDR2 is SYGVKD in the germline V gene. These data originate in a study of blood T cell repertoires in COVID-19. The overall study: Each recovered donor of Cohort 3 presented with two negative PCRs, clearance, or symptom resolution. The cDNA or gDNA used as material had been derived from T cells, B-cell-depleted T cells, or PBMCs.

The source material was PBMCs or T cells enriched from blood (not recorded which). This TCR came from a woman aged 55-75 years in a cohort exposed to, infected with or recovered from COVID-19 (not recorded which). The gene calls are TRBV10-3 and TRBJ1-2, with D perhaps TRBD1 (6 bases). CDR3: CAIMGDTSVYGYTF. In DNA, the CDR3 is TGTGCCATCATGGGGGACACCAGTGTTTATGGCTACACCTTC.